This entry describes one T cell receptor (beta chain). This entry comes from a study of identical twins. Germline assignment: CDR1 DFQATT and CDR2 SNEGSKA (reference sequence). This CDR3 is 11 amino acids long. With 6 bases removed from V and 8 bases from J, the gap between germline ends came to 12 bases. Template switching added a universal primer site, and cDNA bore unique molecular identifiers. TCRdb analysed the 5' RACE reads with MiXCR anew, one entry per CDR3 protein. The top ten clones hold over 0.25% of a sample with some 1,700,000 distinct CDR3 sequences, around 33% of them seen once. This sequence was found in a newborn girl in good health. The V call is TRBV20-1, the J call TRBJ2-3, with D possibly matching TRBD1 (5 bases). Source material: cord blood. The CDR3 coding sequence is TGCAGTGCAACACCTAGGGGTACGCAGTATTTT. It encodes CSATPRGTQYF.